The source of this T cell receptor beta chain is a study of PD-L1 blockade in urothelial cancer. TCRdb's copy holds only in-frame clones and misses some; the assay was immunoSEQ multiplex PCR. The table lists roughly 38,000 clones, roughly 82% of them singletons. Sequenced material: PBMCs, taken around atezolizumab (anti-PD-L1) treatment. This sequence originates from a man between 65 and 85 years old with urothelial cancer.

CDR3 sequence reads: CASSPGQPGELFF. Here the CDR3 DNA reads TGTGCCAGCAGCCCGGGACAGCCCGGGGAGCTGTTTTTT. The chain employs TRBV7-7 and TRBJ2-2; 7 bases map to TRBD1. The CDR3 has 13 amino acids. The V and J ends lost 5 bases and 6 bases, in that order; junction bases with no gene match: 3. Germline V gene lookup returns CDR1 SSHAT and CDR2 FNYEAQ (reference sequence).